The 26 T cell receptor beta chains reported below all come from one sample, sequenced in a study of T cell changes during pregnancy in multiple sclerosis. The data were produced by immunoSEQ multiplex PCR, yet TCRdb's version contains in-frame clones alone and is incomplete. There are about 49,000 clones in the sample; 85% to 95% occur only once, and about 5.5% lies in the top ten. The material was CD8+ T cells from peripheral blood mononuclear cells, obtained before pregnancy. The receptors shown here come from a female donor with multiple sclerosis, enrolled in a pregnancy study.

The gene calls are TRBV27 and TRBJ2-2; D is perhaps TRBD2 (5 bases). Trimming stripped 5 bases from V and 5 bases from J, with 9 bases between. The germline gives CDR1 MNHEY, CDR2 SMNVEV (reference sequence). This CDR3 is built from 13 residues. CDR3 sequence reads: CASSTLATGELFF. The CDR3 bases are TGTGCCAGCAGTACCCTAGCAACCGGGGAGCTGTTTTTT.

The chain links TRBV30 to TRBJ1-1; D not certain. Germline CDR1 GTSNPN, CDR2 SVGIG (reference sequence). V shed 5 bases and J shed 10 bases, with 5 bases lying between them. This CDR3 has 8 amino acids. CDR3 residues: CAWGGAFF. For the CDR3, the DNA is TGTGCCTGGGGAGGAGCTTTCTTT.

This chain joins TRBV27 and TRBJ2-7, with D possibly being TRBD2 (5 bases). The CDR3 runs 13 residues. V was clipped by 8 bases and J by 5 bases, with 16 bases between them. Looked up from germline, CDR1 is MNHEY and CDR2 is SMNVEV (reference sequence). CDR3 protein: CASLGMAQHEQYF. DNA for the CDR3: TGTGCCAGCCTCGGGATGGCACAGCACGAGCAGTACTTC.

The genes are TRBV6-1 and TRBJ2-1, with TRBD2 matching 16 bases. Trimming removed 4 bases from V and 16 bases from J; junction bases left unmatched: 10. CDR3 length: 15 residues. Germline CDR1 and CDR2: MNHNS and SASEGT. The CDR3 nucleotides are TGTGCCAGCAGTGCACCGGGACTAGCGGGAGGGGGTGAATTCTTC. Translating it yields CASSAPGLAGGGEFF.

This clone was observed a single time. V gene TRBV6-5 combines with J gene TRBJ1-1; D is unclear. Trimming stripped 6 bases from V and 1 base from J, with 15 bases between. Per germline, CDR1 MNHEY and CDR2 SVGAGI. The CDR3 has 15 residues. The CDR3 DNA follows: TGTGCCAGCAGCCGCGGTGGTTTTTCGAACACTGAAGCTTTCTTT. Its translation is CASSRGGFSNTEAFF.

This chain links TRBV11-2 with TRBJ2-2, with 9 bases fitting TRBD1. Germline V gene data show CDR1 as SGHAT and CDR2 as FQNNGV. The V and J ends lost 4 bases and 7 bases, in that order; junction bases with no gene match: 16. There are 18 residues in the CDR3. CDR3 nucleotides: TGTGCCAGCAGCTCAGACCGGGACAGGGACGTTCGAAACGGGGAGCTGTTTTTT. Its translation is CASSSDRDRDVRNGELFF.

This rearrangement joins TRBV25-1 to TRBJ1-1, with a possible D match to TRBD1 (5 bases). Trimming left V 9 bases short and J 4 bases short, with 18 bases between. This CDR3 region has 14 residues. Germline V gives CDR1 MGHDK, CDR2 SYGVNS. In nucleotides, the CDR3 is TGTGCCAGAAAAAACTTGGGGGGGGGCACTGAAGCTTTCTTT. Translation gives CARKNLGGGTEAFF. Full variable domain (rest looked up from reference TRBV25-1 and TRBJ1-1): EADIYQTPRYLVIGTGKKITLECSQTMGHDKMYWYQQDPGMELHLIHYSYGVNSTEKGDLSSESTVSRIRTEHFPLTLESARPSHTSQYLCARKNLGGGTEAFFGQGTRLTVV.

The chain recombines TRBV27 with TRBJ2-7; a weak D match, TRBD2 (6 bases). This CDR3 is 14 amino acids long. V was cut by 2 bases and J by 4 bases, with 12 bases left in between. CDR1 and CDR2 from the germline V gene are MNHEY and SMNVEV (reference sequence). CDR3 region: CASSLSMGGYEQYF. CDR3 coding DNA: TGTGCCAGCAGTTTAAGTATGGGGGGTTACGAGCAGTACTTC.

V and J are TRBV5-4 and TRBJ2-7; 13 bases are shared with TRBD2. After removal of 3 bases from V and 7 bases from J, the junction contained 4 bases not matched to a gene. The CDR3 is 14 residues long. CDR1 and CDR2 from the germline V gene are SGHNT and YYREEE (reference sequence). CDR3: CASSWTSGSYEQYF. The DNA for the CDR3 is TGTGCCAGCAGCTGGACTAGCGGGAGTTATGAGCAGTACTTC.

This sequence joins TRBV10-3 and TRBJ2-3, with 8 bases that match TRBD2. CDR3 length equals 18 residues. With 0 bases clipped from V and 2 bases from J, the junction kept 10 bases outside the gene matches. CDR1 ENHRY and CDR2 SYGVKD come from the germline V gene. The CDR3 sequence is CAISESETGLVPTDTQYF. Written as DNA, the CDR3 is TGTGCCATCAGTGAGTCAGAGACGGGACTAGTCCCCACAGATACGCAGTATTTT.

V gene TRBV7-9 combines with J gene TRBJ1-1, with D possibly TRBD1 on 5 matching bases. This CDR3 is 14 amino acids long. Germline V gene lookup returns CDR1 SEHNR and CDR2 FQNEAQ (reference sequence). V shed 6 bases and J shed 5 bases, with 16 bases lying between them. CDR3 loop: CASSRGLPGTEAFF. DNA of the CDR3: TGTGCCAGCAGTAGGGGACTGCCGGGAACTGAAGCTTTCTTT.

The rearrangement joins TRBV7-2 to TRBJ1-1; D is unresolved. CDR1 and CDR2 (germline): SGHTA, FQGNSA. The CDR3 contains 18 residues. V shed 2 bases and J shed 4 bases, with 23 bases lying between them. In DNA form, the CDR3 reads TGTGCCAGCAGCTTATCCGTCATTTCCGATCTCTCGGGCACTGAAGCTTTCTTT. Translating gives CASSLSVISDLSGTEAFF.

The chain carries TRBV6-4 and TRBJ2-1; no clear D. CDR1 and CDR2 from the germline V gene are MRHNA and SNTAGT. The germline V and J ends were trimmed by 0 bases and 10 bases, with 13 bases remaining between them. The CDR3 spans 14 residues. The CDR3 DNA sequence: TGTGCCAGCAGTGACTCGAACGGGTATGACGAGCAGTTCTTC. Translating it yields CASSDSNGYDEQFF.

The gene calls are TRBV11-2 and TRBJ2-5; possibly TRBD1 for D (6 bases). Trimming cost V 5 bases and J 2 bases, with 15 bases left between them. The CDR3 contains 15 residues. Germline V gives CDR1 SGHAT, CDR2 FQNNGV. The CDR3 sequence is CASSHRDKQQETQYF. CDR3 nucleotides: TGTGCCAGCAGCCACCGGGACAAGCAACAAGAGACCCAGTACTTC. The full variable domain, rest sourced from reference TRBV11-2 and TRBJ2-5, is EAGVAQSPRYKIIEKRQSVAFWCNPISGHATLYWYQQILGQGPKLLIQFQNNGVVDDSQLPKDRFSAERLKGVDSTLKIQPAKLEDSAVYLCASSHRDKQQETQYFGPGTRLLVL.

V and J are TRBV5-8 and TRBJ1-1; the match to TRBD1 covers 8 bases. V was pared by 4 bases and J by 5 bases, with 7 bases of the junction left unmatched. The length of the CDR3 is 14 residues. From germline, CDR1 is SGHTS and CDR2 YDEGEE. CDR3 DNA sequence: TGTGCCAGCAGCCTCGGACAGGGTAGAACTGAAGCTTTCTTT. This translates into CASSLGQGRTEAFF.

CDR3 bases: TGTGCCAGCAGTTTAGAGGACACAGATACGCAGTATTTT. This translates into CASSLEDTDTQYF. The chain links TRBV27 to TRBJ2-3, with unresolved D. From germline, CDR1 is MNHEY and CDR2 SMNVEV (reference sequence). The V end was cut by 2 bases, the J end by 2 bases, with 5 bases between. This CDR3 comprises 13 residues.

J is TRBJ1-1 and V is TRBV5-4; D uncertain. Trimming left V 7 bases short and J 3 bases short, with 22 bases between. The CDR3 sequence is 16 residues long. The germline gives CDR1 SGHNT, CDR2 YYREEE (reference sequence). The CDR3 is CASYSKVVSGDTEAFF. In DNA form, the CDR3 reads TGTGCCAGCTATAGTAAAGTTGTTTCCGGGGACACTGAAGCTTTCTTT.

The chain links TRBV7-9 to TRBJ2-2; weak D call: TRBD2 (5 bases). The ends were cut back, 3 bases at V and 5 bases at J, with 16 bases in the middle. Germline V lookup: CDR1 SEHNR, CDR2 FQNEAQ (reference sequence). The length of the CDR3 is 16 residues. In DNA form, the CDR3 reads TGTGCCAGCAGCTTCACCCCCAGAGGGAGAACCGGGGAGCTGTTTTTT. Its protein is CASSFTPRGRTGELFF.

The rearrangement links TRBV5-1 to TRBJ2-5, with D maybe TRBD2 (5 bases). The CDR3 totals 14 residues. Germline V lookup: CDR1 SGHRS, CDR2 YFSETQ. The ends were cut back, 0 bases at V and 7 bases at J, with 13 bases in the middle. CDR3 coding DNA: TGCGCCAGCAGCTTGGAGGGCCTAGCAGTGACCCAGTACTTC. Protein product: CASSLEGLAVTQYF.

The chain couples TRBV11-2 to TRBJ1-2; TRBD1 matches at 7 bases. The J segment lost 5 bases and the V segment lost 5 bases, leaving 14 bases of the junction unmatched. Germline V gene lookup returns CDR1 SGHAT and CDR2 FQNNGV. CDR3 length: 16 residues. DNA of the CDR3: TGTGCCAGCAGCACCCCCCTGGACAGGTTTTTATATGGCTACACCTTC. It codes for CASSTPLDRFLYGYTF. Full variable domain (outside the CDR3, taken from reference TRBV11-2 and TRBJ1-2): EAGVAQSPRYKIIEKRQSVAFWCNPISGHATLYWYQQILGQGPKLLIQFQNNGVVDDSQLPKDRFSAERLKGVDSTLKIQPAKLEDSAVYLCASSTPLDRFLYGYTFGSGTRLTVV.

The V and J genes are TRBV28 and TRBJ2-1; possibly TRBD2 for D (5 bases). CDR1 and CDR2 (germline): MDHEN, SYDVKM. The CDR3 runs to 14 residues. V was shortened by 2 bases and J by 2 bases, with 7 bases between the two germline ends. The CDR3 nucleotides are TGTGCCAGCAGTTTACCGGGGACCTACAATGAGCAGTTCTTC. Translation gives CASSLPGTYNEQFF.

The gene calls are TRBV4-1 and TRBJ1-1; D perhaps matches TRBD1 (5 bases). CDR1 and CDR2 (germline): MGHRA, YSYEKL. V lost 1 base and J lost 3, with 21 bases in between. This CDR3 spans 18 amino acids. The CDR3 DNA reads TGCGCCAGCAGCCAAGCCCCTGCAGGGTCGGTGTTGGACACTGAAGCTTTCTTT. Translating it yields CASSQAPAGSVLDTEAFF.

V usage is TRBV7-6 and J usage is TRBJ1-1, with D unresolved. The CDR3 contains 13 residues. CDR1 is SGHVS, CDR2 FNYEAQ, per germline. V lost 1 base to trimming and J lost 5 bases, with 8 bases between them. The CDR3 is CASSLGTRTEAFF. The CDR3 nucleotides read TGTGCCAGCAGCTTAGGCACTCGGACTGAAGCTTTCTTT.

The V and J genes are TRBV5-8 and TRBJ2-7; 8 nucleotides align to TRBD1. The J segment lost 7 bases and the V segment lost 0 bases, leaving 6 bases of the junction unmatched. CDR1 and CDR2 (germline): SGHTS, YDEGEE. There are 14 residues in the CDR3. The CDR3 loop reads CASSLGAGGEEQYF. The CDR3 DNA follows: TGTGCCAGCAGCTTGGGCGCAGGGGGCGAGGAGCAGTACTTC. Filled out from reference TRBV5-8 and TRBJ2-7, the complete variable domain reads EAGVTQSPTHLIKTRGQQATLRCSPISGHTSVYWYQQALGLGLQFLLWYDEGEERNRGNFPPRFSGRQFPNYSSELNVNALELEDSALYLCASSLGAGGEEQYFGPGTRLTVT.

This chain links TRBV19 with TRBJ2-1; D is ambiguous. There are 14 residues in the CDR3. V lost 1 base and J 0 bases, leaving 4 bases between the germline ends. Per germline, CDR1 LNHDA and CDR2 SQIVND (reference sequence). CDR3 bases: TGTGCCAGTAGTATAGGGAGCTCCTACAATGAGCAGTTCTTC. Translation: CASSIGSSYNEQFF.

The chain links TRBV5-1 to TRBJ1-2; 9 bases are shared with TRBD1. This CDR3 contains 13 residues. V dropped 3 bases and J dropped 6; count of bases not matched to a gene: 3. The germline V gene has CDR1 SGHRS and CDR2 YFSETQ. The chain's CDR3 is CASSWDRAHGYTF. DNA of the CDR3: TGCGCCAGCAGCTGGGACAGGGCCCATGGCTACACCTTC.